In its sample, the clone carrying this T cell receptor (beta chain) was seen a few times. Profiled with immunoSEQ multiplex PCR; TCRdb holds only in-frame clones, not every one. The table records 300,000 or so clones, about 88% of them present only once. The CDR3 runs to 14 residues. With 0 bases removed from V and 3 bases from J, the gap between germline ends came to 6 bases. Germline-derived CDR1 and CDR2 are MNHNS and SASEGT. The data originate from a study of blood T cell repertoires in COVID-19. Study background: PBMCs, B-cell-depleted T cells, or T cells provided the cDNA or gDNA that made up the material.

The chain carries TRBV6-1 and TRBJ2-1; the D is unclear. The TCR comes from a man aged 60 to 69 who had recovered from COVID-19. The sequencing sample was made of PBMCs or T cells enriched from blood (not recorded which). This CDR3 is CASSEARSYNEQFF. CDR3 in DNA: TGTGCCAGCAGTGAAGCGAGAAGCTACAATGAGCAGTTCTTC.